The clone carrying this TCR beta chain was counted ten times or more. Its antigen is as yet unknown. TCRdb redid the calling of the multiplex PCR reads with MiXCR, one entry per CDR3 protein. The data hold some 83,000 distinct CDR3 sequences, with roughly 19% observed a single time. Samples came from axillary lymph nodes draining the breast cancer. The data derive from a study of breast tumors, draining lymph nodes, adjacent tissues. Overall study results and limits: That most tumor T cells come from lymph nodes remained unproven.

Sequenced input: axillary lymph node tissue. The TCR sequence derives from a female donor with breast cancer. Some clones in this sample may be carry-over from other donors' samples.

CDR3 nucleotides: TGTGCCAGCAGTGAAAGGGGCCCGTGGGAGACCCAGTACTTC. This codes for CASSERGPWETQYF. The chain has TRBV25-1 and TRBJ2-5; tentative D call: TRBD1 (5 bases). Germline CDR1 is MGHDK and CDR2 is SYGVNS. Trimming left V 2 bases short and J 5 bases short, with 12 bases between. The CDR3 has 14 amino acids.